This TCR beta chain emerged from a study of blood T cells in healthy people across ages. This clonotype was observed a few times. Together with a sample-barcoded 5' primer, a J-beta primer mix was included in a second PCR lasting about 7 to 11 cycles. Via MiXCR, TCRdb re-called the 5' RACE reads, giving one row per CDR3 protein. This table holds some 860,000 distinct CDR3 sequences, 56% found once. Sequenced: blood. This TCR was sampled from a man aged 35 to 55 in good health.

CDR3 DNA sequence: TGCGCCAGCAGCCAAGGGGATAGATATCCTTACGAGCAGTACTTC. The encoded protein is CASSQGDRYPYEQYF. This chain uses TRBV4-3 with TRBJ2-7; unclear D gene. The CDR3 length is 15 residues. CDR1 and CDR2 from the germline V gene are LGHNA and YSLEER. V lost 1 base to trimming and J lost 4 bases, with 14 bases between them.